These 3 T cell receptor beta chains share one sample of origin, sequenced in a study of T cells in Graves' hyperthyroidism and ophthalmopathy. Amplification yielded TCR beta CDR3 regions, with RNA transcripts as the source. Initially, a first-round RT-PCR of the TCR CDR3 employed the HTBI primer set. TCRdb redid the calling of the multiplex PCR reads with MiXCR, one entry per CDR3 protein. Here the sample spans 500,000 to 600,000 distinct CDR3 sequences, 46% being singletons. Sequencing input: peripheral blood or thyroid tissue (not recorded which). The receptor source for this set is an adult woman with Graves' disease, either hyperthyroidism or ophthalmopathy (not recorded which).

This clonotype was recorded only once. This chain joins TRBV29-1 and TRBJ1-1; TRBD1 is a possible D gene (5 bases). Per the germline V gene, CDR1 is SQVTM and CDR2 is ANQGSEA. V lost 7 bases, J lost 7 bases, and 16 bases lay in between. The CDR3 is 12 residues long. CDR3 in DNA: TGCAGCGCCGCTTGGGGCCTCGGTGAAGCTTTCTTT. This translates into CSAAWGLGEAFF.

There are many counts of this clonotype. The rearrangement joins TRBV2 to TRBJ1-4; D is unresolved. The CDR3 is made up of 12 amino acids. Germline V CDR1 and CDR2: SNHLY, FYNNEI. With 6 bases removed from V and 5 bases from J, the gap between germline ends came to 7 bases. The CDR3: CASRGGNEKLFF. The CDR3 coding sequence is TGTGCCAGCAGGGGAGGCAATGAAAAACTGTTTTTT.

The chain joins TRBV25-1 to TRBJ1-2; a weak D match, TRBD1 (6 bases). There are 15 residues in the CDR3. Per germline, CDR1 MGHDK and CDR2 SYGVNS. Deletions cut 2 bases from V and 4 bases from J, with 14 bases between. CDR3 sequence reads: CASSEDWTASYGYTF. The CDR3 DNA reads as TGTGCCAGCAGTGAAGACTGGACAGCCTCCTATGGCTACACCTTC.